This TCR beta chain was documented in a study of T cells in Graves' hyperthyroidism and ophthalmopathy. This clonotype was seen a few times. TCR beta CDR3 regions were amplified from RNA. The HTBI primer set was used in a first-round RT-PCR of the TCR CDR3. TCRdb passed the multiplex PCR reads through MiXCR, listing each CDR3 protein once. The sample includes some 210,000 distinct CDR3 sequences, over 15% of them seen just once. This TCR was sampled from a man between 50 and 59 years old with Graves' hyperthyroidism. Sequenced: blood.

The DNA of the CDR3 is TGTGCCAGCGGAACTAGCGTTACAGATACGCAGTATTTT. Its translation: CASGTSVTDTQYF. V is TRBV27 and J is TRBJ2-3, with TRBD2 identical over 7 bases. Germline V gene data show CDR1 as MNHEY and CDR2 as SMNVEV (reference sequence). After removal of 8 bases from V and 3 bases from J, the junction contained 5 bases not matched to a gene. The CDR3 runs to 13 residues.